This T cell receptor beta chain is from a study of T cell responses to AZD1222 COVID-19 vaccine. Points from the study as a whole: Along spike, vaccine-associated CD4 TCRs were found throughout, with dominance at 160-218 and 743-854. Clonal diversity may have been underestimated, and the donors were mostly white British, with more females than males. At baseline, seropositivity was found in only 6 or 7 AZD1222 recipients.

In the case of this clone: Its antigen is currently unknown.

Whether given at about 4 or about 12 weeks, second doses were pooled. The data were produced by immunoSEQ multiplex PCR, yet TCRdb's version contains in-frame clones alone and is incomplete. This sample carries around 160,000 clones, 90% to 95% of them seen once, and the ten largest clones take roughly 4.6%. The CDR3 sequence is 15 residues long. The V and J ends lost 3 bases and 1 base respectively, with 12 bases between them. Germline V gene sequence: CDR1 MDHEN, CDR2 SYDVKM. This chain joins TRBV28 and TRBJ1-1; no reliable D call. This TCR derives from an adult who received the AZD1222 COVID-19 vaccine. This specimen consisted of peripheral blood, obtained 28 days after the second AZD1222 dose. The CDR3 nucleotides read TGTGCCAGCAGTTTCAAGATTTGGGAGAACACTGAAGCTTTCTTT. Residues: CASSFKIWENTEAFF.